This TCR beta chain was sequenced for a study of early T cells in non-severe SARS-CoV-2 infection. V lost 3 bases to trimming and J lost 0 bases; unmatched junction nucleotides: 5. CDR3 length: 15 residues. Germline-derived CDR1 and CDR2 are SGHDT and YYEEEE. General observations from the study: Matching with VDJdb favored anti-spike CD8 responses (missing private and CD4 specificities).

TCRdb analysed the 5' RACE reads with MiXCR anew, one entry per CDR3 protein. Of some 58,000 distinct CDR3 sequences listed, around 11% were seen once; the top ten hold nearly 3%. On this clonotype itself: What it recognizes is unknown.

The specimen was whole blood, collected at baseline. This receptor was identified in an adult who was a healthcare worker with PCR-confirmed SARS-CoV-2 infection or an uninfected control (not recorded which). This chain connects TRBV5-6 to TRBJ1-2; 7 bases map to TRBD1. The CDR3 region has the DNA TGTGCCAGCAGCTGGGGGACAGAGGCTAACTATGGCTACACCTTC. Translated, it gives CASSWGTEANYGYTF.